This entry describes one T cell receptor (beta chain). Its antigen is unknown. No much larger clone exists at a distance of one base, and base qualities are not known. The CDR3 regions of human TCRbeta chains were analyzed by immunosequencing. The published analysis was carried out like this. TCRs in the repertoires were compared against a reference library of SARS-CoV-2-specific TCRs that had been generated with the MIRA antigen-specificity platform. Breadth meant the fraction of unique TCRs that were SARS-CoV-2-associated, whereas depth meant the fraction of total T cells that were SARS-CoV-2-associated. Using the MIRA data, every spike-specific TCR was mapped to the spike region that the TCR reacted to and assigned to either a CD4 or a CD8 class. Log10-transformed breadth and depth values were compared by one-way ANOVA with Sidak's multiple comparisons tests. Here the immuneACCESS table is served through TCRdb, limited to in-frame sequences with V and J called. Missing clones are a known gap in these copies; in checked studies unresolved V genes cover under half, and the rest lacks a known reason. V, J and clone size reflect that table, while D and trimming were determined from the DNA. Counted in this sample were 100,000 to 150,000 clones; about 92% of them appeared once. Less than 4.5% of the sample is held by the ten biggest clonotypes.

The sample belongs to a study of T cell responses to AZD1222 COVID-19 vaccine (dated by TCRdb to about 2021). Notes on the research overall: TCR sequencing was performed for roughly 250 trial participants, of whom about 210 were given two doses of AZD1222 and around 25 were given two doses of MenACWY control vaccine. Enrollment into the trials was organized by age into subgroups of 18-55, 56-69 and 70-plus years, and those subgroups contained roughly 140, 27 and 60 TCR-sequenced participants, respectively.

The CDR3 covers 14 residues, taking in both the cysteine and the phenylalanine. The entry retains the CDR3 DNA only, 42 bases that are in frame from base 1. CDR1 MDHEN and CDR2 SYDVKM were looked up in the germline V gene. V sheds 6 bases and J sheds 4 bases, leaving 12 bases between their ends. Summary of the overall study and its limitations: Epitopes outside the regions mutated in the B.1.351 and B.1.1.7 variants were reportedly recognized by nearly half of the unique spike-specific TCRs. The vaccine-associated CD4 TCRs covered the entire spike protein, and the dominant responses fell in regions 160-218 and 743-854. Participants were mostly white British, with more females than males. The authors suggested clonal diversity may have been underestimated. No day 14 peak-response samples were available, so repertoires were characterized only after the peak T cell response. The 56-69-year group was small, and its depth increase did not reach significance, likely because of low power. A significant rise in spike-specific TCR breadth and depth was observed after two AZD1222 doses relative to day 0 and relative to MenACWY recipients. Only five to seven AZD1222 recipients were SARS-CoV-2 seropositive at baseline, limiting conclusions about previously exposed vaccinees.

The time point tag for this specimen amounts to: baseline before first vaccination. This specimen's treatment or condition label, per the study, means: meningococcal conjugate vaccine given as trial control. Vaccinee samples came from UK trials COV001 and COV002, including a single-blind randomized controlled phase 2/3 trial of AZD1222 (ChAdOx1 nCoV-19) in healthy adults. For TCRbeta chain sequencing, PBMC samples were collected from trial participants at day 0 and at day 28 after the second dose. The rearranged chain carries TRBV28 and TRBJ2-2, with a tentative D gene TRBD2 over 5 matching bases. This TCR was sampled from an adult in good health. Specimen: peripheral blood, collected on day 0 of MenACWY control vaccination. The sequenced DNA is TGTGCCAGCAGGCGGAGGATCAGCACCGGGGAGCTGTTTTTT. It is translated as CASRRRISTGELFF.